The 18 T cell receptor beta chains below come from one sample, sequenced in a study of T cell responses to AZD1222 COVID-19 vaccine. TCRdb's copy holds only in-frame clones and misses some; the assay was immunoSEQ multiplex PCR. The sample holds roughly 120,000 clones, around 89% seen once. Specimen: peripheral blood, collected 28 days after the second AZD1222 dose. The source is an adult who received the AZD1222 COVID-19 vaccine.

The J gene is TRBJ1-6, the V gene TRBV18; no definite D call. There are 12 residues in the CDR3. V lost 3 bases, J lost 5 bases, and 2 bases lay in between. Per germline, CDR1 KGHSH and CDR2 LQKENI. The CDR3 spells CASSPDNSPLHF. Written as DNA, the CDR3 is TGTGCCAGCTCACCTGATAATTCACCCCTCCACTTT.

V gene TRBV4-3 combines with J gene TRBJ1-4; D uncertain. The CDR3 covers 14 residues. V shed 0 bases and J shed 8 bases, with 10 bases lying between them. Germline V gene data show CDR1 as LGHNA and CDR2 as YSLEER. The CDR3 loop reads CASSQDFWREKLFF. CDR3 bases: TGCGCCAGCAGCCAAGATTTTTGGAGGGAAAAACTGTTTTTT.

The chain is built from TRBV5-8 and TRBJ2-4; TRBD2 aligns across 7 bases. CDR1 and CDR2 (germline): SGHTS, YDEGEE. J gave up 9 bases and V 2 bases, and 2 bases lay outside the gene matches. The CDR3 has 12 residues. The CDR3 DNA reads as TGTGCCAGCAGCTTCTGGGGGGGCATTCAGTACTTC. This codes for CASSFWGGIQYF.

DNA for the CDR3: TGTGCCAGTAGTATCGGGGGAAATGGGTCACCCCTCCACTTT. The encoded protein is CASSIGGNGSPLHF. This chain uses TRBV19 with TRBJ1-6; TRBD1 is a possible D gene (5 bases). The CDR3 has 14 amino acids. V was trimmed by 3 bases and J by 10 bases, leaving 13 bases between them. From germline, CDR1 is LNHDA and CDR2 SQIVND (reference sequence).

The V gene is TRBV6-2 or TRBV6-3, the J gene TRBJ2-3; TRBD2 aligns across 9 bases. Trimming cost V 2 bases and J 5 bases; bases outside gene matches: 11. Germline-derived CDR1 and CDR2 are MNHEY and SVGEGT. The CDR3 is made up of 17 amino acids. DNA for the CDR3: TGTGCCAGCAGTTACCCCGGGACTAGCCGAAGGGGAGATACGCAGTATTTT. Translating it yields CASSYPGTSRRGDTQYF.

This clone was counted a single time. The rearrangement uses TRBV4-3 and TRBJ2-4, with D possibly called TRBD1 or TRBD2 (5 bases each). The V gene's germline CDR1 is LGHNA and CDR2 YSLEER. The CDR3 has 14 amino acids. Trimming pared 5 bases from V and 7 bases from J, leaving 15 bases between. For the CDR3, the DNA is TGCGCCAGCAGCACGGGACCCCGAGGTAACATTCAGTACTTC. Its protein is CASSTGPRGNIQYF.

J is TRBJ1-2 and V is TRBV18; D perhaps matches TRBD1 (6 bases). CDR1 is KGHSH, CDR2 LQKENI, per germline. V gave up 2 bases and J gave up 2 bases, with 9 bases separating them. The CDR3 has 14 amino acids. Written as DNA, the CDR3 is TGTGCCAGCTCACCATACAGGGTCAACTATGGCTACACCTTC. It encodes CASSPYRVNYGYTF.

This clone was counted only a few times. J is TRBJ1-5 and V is TRBV5-6; D is ambiguous. V lost 0 bases and J 7 bases, leaving 8 bases between the germline ends. The germline CDR1 and CDR2 sequences are SGHDT and YYEEEE. CDR3 length: 13 amino acids. CDR3 in DNA: TGTGCCAGCAGCTTGGGGGTAGGGCAGCCCCAGCATTTT. It specifies CASSLGVGQPQHF.

Only one count was recorded for this clone. J is TRBJ1-1 and V is TRBV7-3, with a weak D call TRBD1 (6 bases). V was cut by 6 bases and J by 5 bases, with 10 bases left in between. This CDR3 has 12 amino acids. Germline V CDR1 and CDR2: SGHTA, FQGTGA. Here the CDR3 reads CASRDTGTEAFF. Here the CDR3 DNA reads TGTGCCAGCAGGGACACAGGGACTGAAGCTTTCTTT.

This clone was recorded a few times. V and J are TRBV10-1 and TRBJ1-5, with a weak D call TRBD1 (5 bases). The CDR3 sequence is 13 residues long. Germline assignment: CDR1 WNHNN and CDR2 SYGVQD (reference sequence). V was trimmed by 6 bases and J by 1 base, leaving 7 bases between them. The DNA for the CDR3 is TGCGCCAGCAGGGGGCTCAGCAATCAGCCCCAGCATTTT. Its protein product is CASRGLSNQPQHF.

The V and J genes are TRBV19 and TRBJ1-6; D gene unclear. The V gene's germline CDR1 is LNHDA and CDR2 SQIVND (reference sequence). This CDR3 has 12 residues. V was clipped by 6 bases and J by 7 bases, with 7 bases between them. The CDR3 reads CASRGGNSPLHF. The CDR3 nucleotides are TGTGCCAGTAGGGGCGGGAATTCACCCCTCCACTTT.

This clone was seen a few times. The chain employs TRBV28 and TRBJ2-5; 7 nucleotides line up with TRBD1. V lost 7 bases and J lost 1; bases outside the gene matches: 3. The CDR3 length is 13 residues. In germline, CDR1 is MDHEN, CDR2 SYDVKM. The CDR3 region has the DNA TGTGCCAGCATGGGACAGTTCCAAGAGACCCAGTACTTC. Protein sequence: CASMGQFQETQYF.

Of note for this clone: The sample carries other DNA sequences with the same CDR3. This chain links TRBV6-4 with TRBJ2-3; no clear D gene. The V gene lost 4 bases and the J gene lost 1 base, with 9 bases spanning the gap. CDR1 and CDR2 from the germline V gene are MRHNA and SNTAGT. This CDR3 is built from 14 residues. CDR3 sequence: CASSGTGGTDTQYF. The CDR3, as DNA: TGTGCCAGCAGTGGAACGGGCGGCACAGATACGCAGTATTTT.

The genes are TRBV14 and TRBJ2-7; D is perhaps TRBD2 (6 bases). The V gene lost 1 base and the J gene lost 5 bases, with 9 bases spanning the gap. This CDR3 is built from 13 residues. Germline values: CDR1 SGHDN, CDR2 FVKESK. CDR3 bases: TGTGCCAGCAGCCAAGGGAGGGGCAACGAGCAGTACTTC. Its protein product is CASSQGRGNEQYF.

This chain uses TRBV12-5 with TRBJ1-1; no clear D gene. V lost 5 bases and J lost 0, with 7 bases in between. This CDR3 has 13 amino acids. The germline CDR1 and CDR2 sequences are LGHNT and FRNRAP. The CDR3 loop reads CASGAGLNTEAFF. As DNA, the CDR3 is TGTGCTAGTGGTGCCGGGTTGAACACTGAAGCTTTCTTT.

This clone was observed a single time. V gene TRBV6-5 combines with J gene TRBJ1-2; perhaps TRBD1 as D (5 bases). Per germline, CDR1 MNHEY and CDR2 SVGAGI. Trimming took off 5 bases at V and 2 bases at J, with 9 bases between the two ends. The CDR3 length is 13 residues. The CDR3 reads CASSNRQNYGYTF. The CDR3 DNA sequence: TGTGCCAGCAGTAACCGACAGAACTATGGCTACACCTTC.

The chain couples TRBV2 to TRBJ1-2; D is possibly TRBD1 (6 bases). The V and J ends lost 10 bases and 10 bases respectively, with 19 bases between them. The V gene's germline CDR1 is SNHLY and CDR2 FYNNEI. This CDR3 has 12 amino acids. CDR3 region: CATHGGTTIYTF. Here the CDR3 DNA reads TGTGCCACCCATGGGGGCACTACCATCTACACCTTC.

The chain couples TRBV7-3 to TRBJ2-3; D is unresolved. Trimming pared 4 bases from V and 0 bases from J, leaving 8 bases between. Per the germline V gene, CDR1 is SGHTA and CDR2 is FQGTGA. The CDR3 is made up of 14 amino acids. CDR3 amino acids: CASSSRPSTDTQYF. The CDR3 nucleotides read TGTGCCAGCAGCTCGAGACCGAGCACAGATACGCAGTATTTT.